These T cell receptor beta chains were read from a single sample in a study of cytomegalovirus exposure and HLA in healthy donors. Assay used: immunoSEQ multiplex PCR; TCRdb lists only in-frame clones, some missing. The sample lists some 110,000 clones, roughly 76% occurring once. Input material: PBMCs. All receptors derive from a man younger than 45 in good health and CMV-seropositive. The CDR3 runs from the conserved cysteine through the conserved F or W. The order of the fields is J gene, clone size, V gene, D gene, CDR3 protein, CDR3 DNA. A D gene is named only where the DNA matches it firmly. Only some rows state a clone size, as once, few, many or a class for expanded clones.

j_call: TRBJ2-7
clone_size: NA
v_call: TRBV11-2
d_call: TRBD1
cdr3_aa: CASSLGGQGRDEQYF
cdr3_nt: TGTGCCAGCAGCCTGGGCGGACAGGGACGGGACGAGCAGTACTTC

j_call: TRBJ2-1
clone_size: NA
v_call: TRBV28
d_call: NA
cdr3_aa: CASRTPGVGNEQFF
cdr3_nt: TGTGCCAGCAGAACCCCAGGGGTAGGCAATGAGCAGTTCTTC

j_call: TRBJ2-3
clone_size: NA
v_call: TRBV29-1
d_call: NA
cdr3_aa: CSDRTQGDTQYF
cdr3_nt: TGCAGCGACAGAACACAGGGAGATACGCAGTATTTT

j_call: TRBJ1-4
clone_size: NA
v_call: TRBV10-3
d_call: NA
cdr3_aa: CAISDGQGPQKLFF
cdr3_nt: TGTGCCATCAGTGATGGGCAGGGGCCGCAAAAACTGTTTTTT

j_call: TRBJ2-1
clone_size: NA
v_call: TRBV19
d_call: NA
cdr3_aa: CASSMRTEEQFF
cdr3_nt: TGTGCCAGTAGTATGCGGACAGAGGAGCAGTTCTTC

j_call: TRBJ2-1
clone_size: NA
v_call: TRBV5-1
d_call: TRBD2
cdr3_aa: CASGRGGMAYNEQFF
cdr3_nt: TGCGCCAGCGGACGCGGGGGAATGGCCTACAATGAGCAGTTCTTC

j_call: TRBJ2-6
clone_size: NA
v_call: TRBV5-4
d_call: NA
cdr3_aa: CASSLGTSSGANVLTF
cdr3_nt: TGTGCCAGCAGCTTGGGAACAAGCTCTGGGGCCAACGTCCTGACTTTC

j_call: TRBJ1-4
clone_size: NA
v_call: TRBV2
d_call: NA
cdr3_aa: CASAEMVELFF
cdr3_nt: TGTGCCAGCGCAGAAATGGTCGAACTGTTTTTT

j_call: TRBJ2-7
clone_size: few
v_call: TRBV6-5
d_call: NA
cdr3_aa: CASSPSRGESYEQYF
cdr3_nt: TGTGCCAGCAGTCCCTCACGTGGAGAGTCCTACGAGCAGTACTTC

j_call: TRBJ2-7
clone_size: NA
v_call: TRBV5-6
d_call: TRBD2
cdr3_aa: CASSGLGGSSYEQYF
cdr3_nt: TGTGCCAGCAGCGGACTGGGGGGGAGCTCCTACGAGCAGTACTTC

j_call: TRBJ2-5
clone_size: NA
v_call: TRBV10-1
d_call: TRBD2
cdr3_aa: CASSESSLASGGETQYF
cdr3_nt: TGCGCCAGCAGTGAGTCCTCTCTGGCTAGCGGGGGAGAGACCCAGTACTTC

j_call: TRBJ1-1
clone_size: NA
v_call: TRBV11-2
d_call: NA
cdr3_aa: CASSLGRINTEAFF
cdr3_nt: TGTGCCAGCAGCCTCGGGAGGATAAACACTGAAGCTTTCTTT

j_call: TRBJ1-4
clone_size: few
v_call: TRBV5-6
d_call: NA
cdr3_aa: CASSLVSGAGNEKLFF
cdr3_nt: TGTGCCAGCAGCTTGGTTTCAGGGGCAGGTAATGAAAAACTGTTTTTT

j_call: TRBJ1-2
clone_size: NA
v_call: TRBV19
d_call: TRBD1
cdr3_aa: CASRGTGRDYGYTF
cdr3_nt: TGTGCCAGCAGGGGGACAGGTCGAGACTATGGCTACACCTTC

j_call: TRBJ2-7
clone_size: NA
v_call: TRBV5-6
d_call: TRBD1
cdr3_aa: CASSLYGDRASYEQYF
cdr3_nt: TGTGCCAGCAGCTTGTATGGGGACAGGGCCTCCTACGAGCAGTACTTC

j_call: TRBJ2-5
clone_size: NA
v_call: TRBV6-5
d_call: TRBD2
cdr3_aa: CASSYLGLVRETQYF
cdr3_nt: TGTGCCAGCAGTTATCTAGGACTAGTCAGGGAGACCCAGTACTTC

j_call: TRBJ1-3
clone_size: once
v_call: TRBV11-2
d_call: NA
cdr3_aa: CASSVMRGNTIYF
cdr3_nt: TGTGCCAGCAGCGTCATGAGAGGCAACACCATATATTTT

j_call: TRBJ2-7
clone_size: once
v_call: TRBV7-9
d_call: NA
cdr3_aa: CASSLDRPPYEQYF
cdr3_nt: TGTGCCAGCAGTCTAGACAGACCCCCCTACGAGCAGTACTTC

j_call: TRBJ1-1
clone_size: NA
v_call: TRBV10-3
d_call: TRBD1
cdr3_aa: CAISAQTGRGNTEAFF
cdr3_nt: TGTGCCATCAGTGCCCAGACAGGGAGAGGGAACACTGAAGCTTTCTTT

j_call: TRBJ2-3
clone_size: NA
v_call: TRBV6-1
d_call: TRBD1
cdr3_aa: CASSGRDRGLQTQYF
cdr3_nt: TGTGCCAGCAGTGGCCGGGACAGGGGTTTGCAAACGCAGTATTTT

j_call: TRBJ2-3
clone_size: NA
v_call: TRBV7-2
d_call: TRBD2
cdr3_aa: CASSLVRLAGFTDTQYF
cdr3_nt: TGTGCCAGCAGCTTAGTAAGGCTAGCGGGGTTCACAGATACGCAGTATTTT

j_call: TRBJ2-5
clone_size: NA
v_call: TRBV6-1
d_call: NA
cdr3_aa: CASSVGETQYF
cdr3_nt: TGTGCCAGCAGTGTCGGAGAGACCCAGTACTTC